These T cell receptor beta chains were read from a single sample in a study of cytomegalovirus exposure and HLA in healthy donors. Some clones are missing from TCRdb's copy, which holds only in-frame ones; the method was immunoSEQ multiplex PCR. The sample consists of some 110,000 clones, approximately 80% of them appearing once. The source material was PBMCs. These receptors came from a man aged 35 to 55 in good health and CMV-seronegative. Each CDR3 is given with its conserved first and last residue.

>TRBJ2-5|TRBV9
CASSPGLAGATPYQETQYF
>TRBJ2-7|TRBV6-5
CASSYGSRAAYEQYF
>TRBJ2-5|TRBV2
CASSEEGPIETQYF
>TRBJ1-4|TRBV4-1
CASSQDLKRDRGGEKLFF
>TRBJ1-4|TRBV5-6
CASSLSWGGNEKLFF
>TRBJ1-2|TRBV5-1
CASSIGQAYNYGYTF
>TRBJ2-7|TRBV5-1
CASSLVQTGIAWEQYF
>TRBJ2-5|TRBV5-4
CASSSGNSQYF
>TRBJ2-3|TRBV29-1
CSVVLADTQYF
>TRBJ2-1|TRBV14
CASRQTGDEFHGVAYNEQFF
>TRBJ1-1|TRBV4-3
CASTVDRNTEAFF
>TRBJ2-5|TRBV4-3
CASSQYLNDRVETQYF
>TRBJ1-3|TRBV9
CASSVSGNTIYF
>TRBJ1-5|TRBV4-1
CASSQDGVDRGNQPQHF
>TRBJ1-1|TRBV19
CASSTGQGRGKTEAFF
>TRBJ1-1|TRBV29-1
CSVESGKNTEAFF
>TRBJ2-1|TRBV5-6
CASSLNRGLSEQFF
>TRBJ2-7|TRBV5-1
CASSFGSLSSYEQYF
>TRBJ2-7|TRBV19
CASSEGVSYEQYF
>TRBJ1-2|TRBV19
CASSIGRIPYGYTF
>TRBJ1-2|TRBV7-2
CASSARQGRVSGGYTF
>TRBJ1-5|TRBV19
CASSTGTGLYSNQPQHF
>TRBJ2-5|TRBV4-3
CASSQTSMASETQYF
>TRBJ2-1|TRBV23-1
CASSHVAEMNNEQFF
>TRBJ2-3|TRBV7-8
CASSLEAQGTDTQYF
>TRBJ2-2|TRBV15
CATRMDFSTGELFF
>TRBJ2-3|TRBV28
CASSPTLASNTDTQYF
>TRBJ2-5|TRBV5-1
CASSLNNIETQYF
>TRBJ2-5|TRBV2
CASRNRGVETQYF
>TRBJ2-3|TRBV28
CASSFLAGTDTQYF
>TRBJ2-7|TRBV27
CASSFGQGPLEQYF
>TRBJ2-2|TRBV10-2
CASSAQGRTGELFF
>TRBJ2-3|TRBV5-1
CASSSTENTQYF
>TRBJ1-3|TRBV9
CASSVGGGENTIYF
>TRBJ1-2|TRBV5-6
CASISPMGANGYTF
>TRBJ1-4|TRBV1
CTSSRLGGGEKLFF
>TRBJ1-2|TRBV4-2
CASSQDSDRQSYGYTF
>TRBJ2-5|TRBV11-3
CRRASYTVAFSGETQYF
>TRBJ1-3|TRBV28
CASSPTVKQGNTIYF
>TRBJ1-6|TRBV27
CASRLRVNSPLHF
>TRBJ1-1|TRBV10-3
CAISESSRAEAFF
>TRBJ2-6|TRBV7-2
CASSPRQGARRANVLTF
>TRBJ1-4|TRBV10-1
CASSDRDLTTNEKLFF
>TRBJ1-5|TRBV11-2
CASSRQGFNQPQHF
>TRBJ2-5|TRBV6-5
CACSGTVNKETQYF